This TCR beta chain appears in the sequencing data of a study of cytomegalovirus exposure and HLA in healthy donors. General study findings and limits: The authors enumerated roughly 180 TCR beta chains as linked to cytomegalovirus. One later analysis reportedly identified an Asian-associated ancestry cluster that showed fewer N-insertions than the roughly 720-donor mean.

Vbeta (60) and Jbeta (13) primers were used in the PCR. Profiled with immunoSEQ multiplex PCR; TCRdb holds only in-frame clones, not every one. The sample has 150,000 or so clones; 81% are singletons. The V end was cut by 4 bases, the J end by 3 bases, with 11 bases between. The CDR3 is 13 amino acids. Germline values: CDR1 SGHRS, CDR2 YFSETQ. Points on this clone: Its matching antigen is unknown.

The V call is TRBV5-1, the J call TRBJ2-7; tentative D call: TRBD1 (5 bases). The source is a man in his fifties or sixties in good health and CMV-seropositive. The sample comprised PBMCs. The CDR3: CASSPGFDYEQYF. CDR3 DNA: TGCGCCAGCAGCCCAGGGTTTGACTACGAGCAGTACTTC.